One sample yielded the 14 T cell receptor beta chains listed below, sequenced in a study of T cell responses to AZD1222 COVID-19 vaccine. Method: immunoSEQ multiplex PCR; TCRdb's copy keeps in-frame clones and lacks some. Here the sample spans some 150,000 clones, about nine tenths being singletons. Material: peripheral blood, obtained on day 0 of AZD1222 vaccination. The receptors shown here come from an adult in good health.

The rearrangement joins TRBV20-1 to TRBJ2-7, with D tentatively TRBD2 (6 bases). The length of the CDR3 is 16 residues. Trimming left V 3 bases short and J 2 bases short, with 20 bases between. Germline V gene sequence: CDR1 DFQATT, CDR2 SNEGSKA (reference sequence). The CDR3 sequence: CSASLNYGGIAYEQYF. The DNA of the CDR3 is TGCAGTGCTAGTCTCAACTACGGCGGGATAGCCTACGAGCAGTACTTC.

The chain combines TRBV5-8 with TRBJ2-2; tentatively, D is TRBD2 (5 bases). The V gene lost 5 bases and the J gene lost 6 bases, with 11 bases spanning the gap. The CDR3 is 13 residues long. CDR1 and CDR2 (germline): SGHTS, YDEGEE. The CDR3 DNA is TGTGCCAGCAGTTGGACTGGTCCCGGGGAGCTGTTTTTT. Translating it yields CASSWTGPGELFF.

J is TRBJ1-5 and V is TRBV5-6; 11 nucleotides line up with TRBD1. Germline CDR1 is SGHDT and CDR2 is YYEEEE. V lost 2 bases, J lost 13 bases, and 5 bases stayed unmatched. This CDR3 has 13 amino acids. This CDR3 reads CASSFGQGANQHF. The CDR3 DNA reads as TGTGCCAGCAGCTTCGGACAGGGGGCTAATCAGCATTTT.

The chain is built from TRBV14 and TRBJ2-3; 7 nucleotides agree with TRBD2. V was clipped by 2 bases and J by 5 bases; unmatched bases: 10. Germline-derived CDR1 and CDR2 are SGHDN and FVKESK. CDR3 length equals 16 residues. CDR3 sequence: CASSQYLGLAGDTQYF. The CDR3 DNA reads TGTGCCAGCAGCCAATATCTTGGATTAGCGGGAGATACGCAGTATTTT.

This sequence joins TRBV7-2 and TRBJ1-1, with D perhaps TRBD1 (5 bases). CDR1 and CDR2 from the germline V gene are SGHTA and FQGNSA. This CDR3 spans 15 amino acids. Trimming cost V 1 base and J 1 base, with 10 bases left between them. The CDR3 is CASSLERQGNTEAFF. The CDR3 nucleotides read TGTGCCAGCAGCTTAGAACGTCAGGGGAACACTGAAGCTTTCTTT.

This clone was seen only once. The chain couples TRBV13 to TRBJ2-7, with 8 bases identical to TRBD2. V shed 3 bases, J shed 2 bases, and the junction held 3 bases outside the gene matches. The CDR3 is made up of 14 amino acids. From germline, CDR1 is PRHDT and CDR2 FYEKMQ (reference sequence). CDR3 in amino acids: CASSFRGGPYEQYF. The CDR3 DNA is TGTGCCAGCAGCTTCCGGGGGGGCCCCTACGAGCAGTACTTC.

The chain couples TRBV5-6 to TRBJ1-5, with D perhaps matching TRBD1 (5 bases). Trimming stripped 0 bases from V and 5 bases from J, with 12 bases between. The CDR3 length is 15 residues. Germline V gene data show CDR1 as SGHDT and CDR2 as YYEEEE. The CDR3 coding sequence is TGTGCCAGCAGCTTGGCCGGGGACTTCTATCAGCCCCAGCATTTT. Its protein product is CASSLAGDFYQPQHF.

This CDR3 is CASSSLGSPGNIQYF. CDR3 nucleotide sequence: TGTGCCAGCAGCTCCCTTGGGAGCCCCGGGAACATTCAGTACTTC. V is TRBV7-2 and J is TRBJ2-4, with D perhaps matching TRBD2 (5 bases). The CDR3 totals 15 residues. V was trimmed by 4 bases and J by 7 bases, leaving 17 bases between them. Germline CDR1 is SGHTA and CDR2 is FQGNSA.

This chain links TRBV11-3 with TRBJ1-1, with unresolved D. The V gene's germline CDR1 is SGHNT and CDR2 YENEEA. Trimming left V 5 bases short and J 7 bases short, with 11 bases between. The CDR3 extends over 12 amino acids. The CDR3 loop is CASSPGSDEAFF. In DNA, the CDR3 is TGTGCCAGCAGCCCCGGAAGTGATGAAGCTTTCTTT.

The chain couples TRBV6-5 to TRBJ1-1, with 9 bases identical to TRBD1. This CDR3 comprises 15 residues. J was trimmed by 3 bases and V by 0 bases; bases with no gene match: 2. The germline CDR1 and CDR2 sequences are MNHEY and SVGAGI. CDR3 residues: CASSYSGQGHTEAFF. CDR3 in DNA: TGTGCCAGCAGTTACTCGGGACAGGGCCACACTGAAGCTTTCTTT.

V gene TRBV9 combines with J gene TRBJ1-1, with D maybe TRBD1 (6 bases). The CDR3 runs 16 residues. Germline assignment: CDR1 SGDLS and CDR2 YYNGEE. Trimming removed 0 bases at V and 4 bases at J, with 16 bases between. The CDR3 coding sequence is TGTGCCAGCAGCGTAGCTACCCAGGGGTCTAGCACTGAAGCTTTCTTT. Translating gives CASSVATQGSSTEAFF.

The gene calls are TRBV30 and TRBJ1-1, with a possible D match to TRBD1 (5 bases). V dropped 3 bases and J dropped 7 bases, with 9 bases sitting between them. The CDR3 is 11 residues long. Germline CDR1 reads GTSNPN; CDR2 reads SVGIG (reference sequence). DNA for the CDR3: TGTGCCTGGAGGCAGGGTAGTGAAGCTTTCTTT. Translation gives CAWRQGSEAFF.

The rearrangement joins TRBV5-1 to TRBJ2-1, with 7 bases matching TRBD2. CDR3 length: 16 amino acids. Germline V gene lookup returns CDR1 SGHRS and CDR2 YFSETQ. Trimming at V came to 7 bases and at J to 8 bases, leaving 18 bases not matched to a gene. The chain's CDR3 is CASAREGRGSIDEQFF. CDR3 sequence (DNA): TGCGCCAGCGCCCGAGAAGGGCGCGGGAGTATCGATGAGCAGTTCTTC.

This sequence joins TRBV5-4 and TRBJ1-4, with D possibly being TRBD1 (6 bases). Germline values: CDR1 SGHNT, CDR2 YYREEE (reference sequence). With 3 bases removed from V and 1 base from J, the gap between germline ends came to 10 bases. This CDR3 comprises 15 residues. The CDR3, as DNA: TGTGCCAGCAGCTCGAAGGGGGTAACTAATGAAAAACTGTTTTTT. Protein: CASSSKGVTNEKLFF.